This TCR beta chain was profiled in a study of multiple sclerosis patients with progressive multifocal leukoencephalopathy (dated 2019 in TCRdb). Regarding the research as a whole: The controls were roughly five MS patients treated with natalizumab who did not develop PML and who were sampled longitudinally. Peripheral T and B cells were examined in MS patients who developed PML (4 under natalizumab, 1 after alemtuzumab) and in treated patients who did not develop PML. From before therapy, through 6 and 12 months, up to PML onset, two natalizumab-treated patients who later developed PML were tracked longitudinally. The goal was to find JC virus-specific or public T-cell expansions that arose at the time of PML onset.

The immunoSEQ two-step multiplex PCR at survey-level depth was used to amplify TRB CDR3 regions from genomic DNA. Synthetic inline TR CDR3 controls covering all V-J pairings were spiked into each PCR so that template counts could be estimated and amplification bias removed. Reads went through processing to reduce amplification and sequencing bias, and quantification was done against synthetic TR CDR3 analogs. From the authors' description of their analysis: In ImmunoSEQ Analyzer, raw data were processed so that out-of-frame sequences and CDR3s with stop codons were removed, with gene names following IMGT nomenclature. Normalized Shannon entropy, defined as 1 minus Pielou's evenness, served as the summary measure of repertoire diversity. Two TRB sequences were counted as identical only if the two sequences had the same V gene, J gene and CDR3. Public PML clonotypes were CDR3s shared by two or more PML-onset samples but absent earlier, in controls, and in public databases. Positional CDR3 amino acid composition was analyzed in Skylign with the observed count method. Drawn from immuneACCESS, this table holds only the in-frame rearrangements with V and J called that TCRdb kept. Clones are partly lost; checked studies trace under half to an unresolved V gene and leave the rest unexplained. Clonal size and the V and J genes are those of that table, whereas D and trimming came from the DNA. The sample profile shows tens of thousands of clones; nearly 95% of them were found once. The ten largest make up about 1.9% of the sample.

Turning to this clone: The antigen this receptor binds is unknown. No base quality values were provided; no much bigger clone lies one nucleotide off.

The sample's time point label is to be understood as: before natalizumab initiation. Every listed patient had earlier received interferon beta, and every PML patient was female. Blood samples at T0 were collected prior to the first natalizumab infusion. Isolation of peripheral blood mononuclear cells was performed by Ficoll-Hypaque density gradient centrifugation. The cysteine opens and the phenylalanine closes a CDR3 of 15 amino acids. The retained sequence is limited to the CDR3, 45 bases, with the frame set at the first base. Trimming removed 3 bases from V and 5 bases from J; the gene matches leave 5 bases unexplained. Via the germline V gene (reference sequence), CDR1 is MNHEY and CDR2 SMNVEV. The paper's findings and limits, for the study overall: Only PML patients had TRB clones above 0.5% frequency, but the clones expanded at PML onset were already present before and during natalizumab therapy. Analysis was limited to peripheral blood, even though cerebrospinal fluid or brain lymphocytes might be more informative for natalizumab-associated PML. With only a small, descriptive cohort, it remained unclear whether the findings reflect JC virus infection or general immunocompromise. No common TRBV or TRBJ gene usage or preferential TRBV-TRBJ pairings were detected when PML developed. Less diverse TRB repertoires in most PML patients were suggested by lower normalized Shannon entropy, whereas values near 1 were observed in the natalizumab-treated controls.

Sequences were obtained from PBMCs. The receptor chain draws on TRBV27 and TRBJ1-1; TRBD1 agrees with 11 junctional bases. The sequence was obtained from a man aged 25 to 45 with multiple sclerosis. Here the CDR3 is given as CASSLLGTGGTEAFF. At the DNA level, the sequence is TGTGCCAGCAGTTTGCTCGGGACAGGGGGAACTGAAGCTTTCTTT.